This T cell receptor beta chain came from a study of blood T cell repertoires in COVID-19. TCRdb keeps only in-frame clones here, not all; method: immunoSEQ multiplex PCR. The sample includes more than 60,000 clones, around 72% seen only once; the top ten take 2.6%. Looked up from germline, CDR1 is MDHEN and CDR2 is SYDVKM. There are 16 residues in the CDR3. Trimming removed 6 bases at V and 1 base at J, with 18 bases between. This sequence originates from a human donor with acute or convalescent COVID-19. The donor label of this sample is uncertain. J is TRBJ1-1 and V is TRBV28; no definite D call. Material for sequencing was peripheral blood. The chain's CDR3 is CASSLRGSATNTEAFF. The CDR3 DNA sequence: TGTGCCAGCAGCCTCAGAGGCTCAGCTACGAACACTGAAGCTTTCTTT. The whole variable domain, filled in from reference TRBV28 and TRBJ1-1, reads DVKVTQSSRYLVKRTGEKVFLECVQDMDHENMFWYRQDPGLGLRLIYFSYDVKMKEKGDIPEGYSVSREKKERFSLILESASTNQTSMYLCASSLRGSATNTEAFFGQGTRLTVV.